This TCR beta chain was documented in a study of long-term antiretroviral therapy in people with HIV (dated 2022 in TCRdb). Describing the broader study: Collection of the earliest samples took place about a decade ahead of the 2015 WHO recommendation for immediate ART, at a time when ART was typically delayed until CD4 counts fell. About 35% of the 30 participants with HIV were female. A retrospective serial study tested whether ART initiation and durable HIV suppression were associated with changes in peripheral blood TRB repertoire composition and diversity. A total of 150 to 200 cryopreserved PBMC samples came from a few dozen adults with confirmed HIV infection and were collected serially over a mean of roughly six years (range 1-12). No cross-contamination during QIAcube processing was seen in test extractions of a monoclonal T-cell line run alongside 25 to 35 polyclonal samples.

Participants were included only if at least one PBMC sample before ART initiation and at least two post-ART samples were available. Every participant with HIV received treatment in the United States of America. Before DNA extraction, cryopreserved samples of about 1-11 million PBMC were thawed and then washed. At the time of the earliest PBMC sample, participants with HIV were aged between about 20 and 60 years. Each participant contributed PBMC samples from 1-4 timepoints before ART initiation and 2-8 timepoints after ART initiation, with a median of 7 samples. For every participant, serial HIV viral load, CD4+ T-cell count, ART history and demographic data were obtained. A Qiagen kit on a QIAcube was used to extract genomic DNA from unsorted PBMC, with samples processed in batches of 12. Turning to this clone: It has no known antigen specificity. It has no much larger one-base neighbor in the sample; base qualities were not kept.

The immunoSEQ hsTCRB v3.0 assay was used at survey level resolution to sequence the TRB variable region. The target sequencing depth for TRB was about 40,000-55,000 T-cell genomes per sample. Pooled TRB libraries were sequenced on an Illumina MiSeq with a v3 150-cycle kit. As for the original processing: Repertoire analysis was performed in R inside a reproducible Nextflow workflow that covered QC, data transformation and analysis. Custom analyses were implemented in LymphoSeq2, an R package for AIRR-Seq data exploration. A handful of samples yielding fewer than 5000 total TRB sequences were excluded, leaving approximately 190 analyzed HIV repertoires. Among the 190 or so HIV repertoires that were kept, 59 were collected before ART initiation and over 120 were collected after ART initiation. Each repertoire was downsampled to 5000 TRB nucleotide sequences, and summary statistics were averaged across 100 downsampling iterations. The analysis kept only TRB sequences whose CDR3 regions were at least seven amino acids long. Diversity was measured with a Shannon entropy-derived clonality score and the Gini coefficient. In the repertoire networks, any two of the top 5000 CDR3 amino acid sequences were linked whenever the two sequences differed by an edit distance of one. GLIPH2 predicted antigen specificity groups and MHC restriction for TRB CDR3 amino acid sequences. To flag known associations with CMV, EBV, HIV or tissue antigens, CDR3 amino acid sequences were compared against VDJdb and McPAS-TCR. Pre-ART, post-ART and control groups were compared with Wilcoxon signed-rank tests and Holm-Bonferroni correction. Drawn from immuneACCESS, this table holds only the in-frame rearrangements with V and J called that TCRdb kept. Clones are partly lost; checked studies trace under half to an unresolved V gene and leave the rest unexplained. From that table come the V and J calls and clone size; the DNA was used to work out D and trimming. The table for this sample lists 15,000 to 20,000 clones; 70% to 80% of them were counted only once. The ten largest clones add up to roughly 6.5% of the sample.

Overall study outcomes, separate from this receptor: No data were available on ART adherence, viral resistance or therapy changes, limiting inferences about post-ART repertoire changes. Compared with controls, HIV repertoires had narrower CDR3 length ranges, and the network structure pointed to an antigen-experienced repertoire that shifted only slightly toward naive after ART. The samples were dated from about 2003 to 2018, and the ART regimens that were used may be less effective than current ART regimens. Because PBMC availability was limited, only the TCR beta chain was sequenced, with no alpha chain pairing. The repertoire was dominated across all time points by expanded TRB clones identified before ART initiation, although this dominance was seen to fluctuate and to decrease in many PLHIV after ART. Because pre-ART samples had limited cell numbers, profiling was done on unsorted PBMC rather than on sorted CD4+ and CD8+ T cells. Starting ART was linked to a significant rise in TRB diversity, yet even after long-term ART the diversity remained significantly lower than in transplant donor controls.

Spanning cysteine to phenylalanine, the CDR3 consists of 15 amino acids. Only the CDR3 portion is preserved as DNA: 45 bases, with reading frame beginning at the first base. Trimming leaves V shorter by 0 bases and J shorter by 8 bases, with the junction holding 9 bases beyond the gene matches. From a lookup of the germline V gene (reference sequence), CDR1 and CDR2 are LNHNV and YYDKDF. Source: unsorted PBMCs, taken at the start of antiretroviral therapy, before treatment. This chain joins TRBV15 to TRBJ1-2; TRBD1 aligns with 7 central bases. The sequence came from a young man with HIV. The bases are TGTGCCACCAGCAGAGATCTGGGAGGGGGCAGGGGCTACACCTTC. It translates as CATSRDLGGGRGYTF.